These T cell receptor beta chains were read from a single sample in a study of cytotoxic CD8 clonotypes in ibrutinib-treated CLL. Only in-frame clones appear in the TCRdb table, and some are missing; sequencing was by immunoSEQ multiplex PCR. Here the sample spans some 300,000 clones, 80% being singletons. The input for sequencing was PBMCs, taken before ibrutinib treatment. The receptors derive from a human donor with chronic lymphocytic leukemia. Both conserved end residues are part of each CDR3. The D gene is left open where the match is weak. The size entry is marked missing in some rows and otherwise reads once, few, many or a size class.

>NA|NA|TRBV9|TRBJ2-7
CASSAGGGFSYEQYF
TGTGCCAGCAGCGCCGGGGGTGGGTTCTCCTACGAGCAGTACTTC
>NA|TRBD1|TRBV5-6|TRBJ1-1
CASSGRTGLTEAFF
TGTGCCAGCAGCGGGAGGACAGGGCTCACTGAAGCTTTCTTT
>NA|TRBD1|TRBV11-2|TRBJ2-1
CASSSTLRDRGSYNEQFF
TGTGCCAGCAGCTCGACCCTCCGGGACAGGGGTTCCTACAATGAGCAGTTCTTC
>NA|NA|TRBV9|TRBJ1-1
CASSRGSQLNTEAFF
TGTGCCAGCAGCCGGGGGAGTCAGCTGAACACTGAAGCTTTCTTT
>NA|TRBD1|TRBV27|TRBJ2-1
CASRAGTGNTYNEQFF
TGTGCCAGCAGAGCAGGGACAGGGAACACCTACAATGAGCAGTTCTTC
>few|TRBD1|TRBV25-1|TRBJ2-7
CASLVGTGTCYEQYF
TGTGCCAGCCTAGTTGGGACAGGGACATGCTACGAGCAGTACTTC
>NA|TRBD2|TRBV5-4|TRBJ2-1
CASSSPGLGGHNEQFF
TGTGCCAGCAGCTCACCGGGACTAGGAGGACACAATGAGCAGTTCTTC
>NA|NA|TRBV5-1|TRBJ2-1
CASSEGLGGNYNEQFF
TGCGCCAGCAGCGAGGGTTTAGGGGGAAACTACAATGAGCAGTTCTTC
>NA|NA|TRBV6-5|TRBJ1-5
CASSAGLRNQPQHF
TGTGCCAGCAGTGCGGGACTGAGAAATCAGCCCCAGCATTTT
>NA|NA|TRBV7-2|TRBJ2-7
CASSSTRPAVLWGGQYF
TGTGCCAGCAGCTCGACCCGGCCGGCCGTCTTATGGGGTGGGCAGTACTTC
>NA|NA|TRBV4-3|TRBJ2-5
CASSQAAQGQTQYF
TGCGCCAGCAGCCAAGCGGCACAGGGCCAGACCCAGTACTTC
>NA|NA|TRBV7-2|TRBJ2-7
CASSYRVRYEQYF
TGTGCCAGCAGCTATAGGGTCCGCTACGAGCAGTACTTC
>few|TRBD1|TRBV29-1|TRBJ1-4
CSVGSTGIETNEKLFF
TGCAGCGTTGGTTCGACAGGGATTGAGACTAATGAAAAACTGTTTTTT
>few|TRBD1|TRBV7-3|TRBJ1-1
CASSLTVDRGPEAFF
TGTGCCAGCAGCTTAACGGTGGACAGGGGCCCTGAAGCTTTCTTT
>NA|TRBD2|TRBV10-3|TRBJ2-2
CAISETSGSTGELFF
TGTGCCATCAGTGAGACTAGCGGGAGCACCGGGGAGCTGTTTTTT
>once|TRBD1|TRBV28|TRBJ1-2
CASSKWDRAYGYTF
TGTGCCAGCAGTAAATGGGACAGGGCCTATGGCTACACCTTC
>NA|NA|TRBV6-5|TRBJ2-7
CASSYSDMMRQYF
TGTGCCAGCAGTTACTCAGACATGATGAGGCAGTACTTC
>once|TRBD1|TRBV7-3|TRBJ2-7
CASSLSGQSSYEQYF
TGTGCCAGCAGCCTATCGGGACAGTCCTCCTACGAGCAGTACTTC
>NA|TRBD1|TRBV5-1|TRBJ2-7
CASSMTGGPYEQYF
TGCGCCAGCAGCATGACAGGGGGACCCTACGAGCAGTACTTC
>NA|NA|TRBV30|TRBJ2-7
CAWQPLERNEQYF
TGTGCCTGGCAACCGCTCGAAAGAAACGAGCAGTACTTC
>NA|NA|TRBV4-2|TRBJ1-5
CASSQRQSNQPQHF
TGTGCCAGCAGCCAAAGACAGAGCAATCAGCCCCAGCATTTT
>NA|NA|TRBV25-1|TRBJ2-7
CASSDAGTLRSYEQYF
TGTGCCAGCAGTGACGCCGGGACTCTCCGCTCCTACGAGCAGTACTTC
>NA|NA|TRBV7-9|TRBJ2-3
CASSLGQTLSTDTQYF
TGTGCCAGCAGCTTAGGACAGACCCTAAGCACAGATACGCAGTATTTT
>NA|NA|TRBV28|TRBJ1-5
CASSESPNQPQHF
TGTGCCAGCAGTGAGTCACCCAATCAGCCCCAGCATTTT
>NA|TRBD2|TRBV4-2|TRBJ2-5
CASSHTGGAQYF
TGTGCCAGCAGCCACACTGGGGGGGCCCAGTACTTC
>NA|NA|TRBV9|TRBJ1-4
CASSVGGVDEKLFF
TGTGCCAGCAGCGTCGGGGGGGTGGATGAAAAACTGTTTTTT
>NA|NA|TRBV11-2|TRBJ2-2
CASSLDWNTGELFF
TGTGCCAGCAGCTTAGATTGGAACACCGGGGAGCTGTTTTTT
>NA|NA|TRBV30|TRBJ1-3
CAWSVGGGDTIYF
TGTGCCTGGAGTGTCGGCGGAGGGGACACCATATATTTT
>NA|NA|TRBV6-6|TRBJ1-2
CASSGRTVQKPYGYTF
TGTGCCAGCAGTGGCCGGACAGTACAGAAACCTTATGGCTACACCTTC
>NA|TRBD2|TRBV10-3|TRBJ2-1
CAISESPAGTDNEQFF
TGTGCCATCAGTGAGTCACCAGCGGGAACCGACAATGAGCAGTTCTTC
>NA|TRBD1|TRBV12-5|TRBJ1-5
CASGSGQVINQPQHF
TGTGCTAGTGGTAGTGGACAGGTGATTAATCAGCCCCAGCATTTT
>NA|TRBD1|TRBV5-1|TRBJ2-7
CASSPDRGLVQYF
TGCGCCAGCAGCCCGGACAGGGGGCTGGTTCAGTACTTC
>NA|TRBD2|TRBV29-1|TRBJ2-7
CSVELTGGRYEQYF
TGCAGCGTTGAACTGACGGGAGGGAGGTACGAGCAGTACTTC
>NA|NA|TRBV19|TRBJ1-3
CASSTQGAGRNTIYF
TGTGCCAGTAGTACCCAAGGCGCAGGCCGAAACACCATATATTTT
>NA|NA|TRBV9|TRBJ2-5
CASSVAETQYF
TGTGCCAGCAGCGTAGCGGAGACCCAGTACTTC
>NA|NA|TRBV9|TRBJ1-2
CASSRGTYRDGYTF
TGTGCCAGCAGCAGGGGGACTTACCGAGATGGCTACACCTTC
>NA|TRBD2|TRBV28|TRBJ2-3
CASSPTSGTDTQYF
TGTGCCAGCAGTCCGACTAGCGGCACAGATACGCAGTATTTT
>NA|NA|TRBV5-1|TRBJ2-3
CASSWGQGSSTDTQYF
TGCGCCAGCAGCTGGGGGCAGGGGTCTAGCACAGATACGCAGTATTTT
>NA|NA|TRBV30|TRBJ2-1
CAWGPHGNEQFF
TGTGCCTGGGGGCCCCACGGCAATGAGCAGTTCTTC
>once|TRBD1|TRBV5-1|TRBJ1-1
CASSLGTENTEAFF
TGCGCCAGCAGCCTCGGGACAGAGAACACTGAAGCTTTCTTT
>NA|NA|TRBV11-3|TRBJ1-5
CASSFRSSQPQHF
TGTGCCAGCAGTTTCAGGTCCAGTCAGCCCCAGCATTTT
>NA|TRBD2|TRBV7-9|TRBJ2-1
CASSLGTSGRINEQFF
TGTGCCAGCAGCCTCGGGACTAGCGGGAGAATCAATGAGCAGTTCTTC
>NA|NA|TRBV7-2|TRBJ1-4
CASSLARLNEKLFF
TGTGCCAGCAGCTTAGCGAGGCTGAATGAAAAACTGTTTTTT
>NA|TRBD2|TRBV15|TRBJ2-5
CATSIERGQETQYF
TGTGCCACCAGCATCGAGCGGGGCCAAGAGACCCAGTACTTC
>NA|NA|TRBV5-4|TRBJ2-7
CASSLGQGSPYEQYF
TGTGCCAGCAGCTTGGGGCAGGGGAGTCCCTACGAGCAGTACTTC
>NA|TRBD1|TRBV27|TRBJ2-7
CASAISPGTGTDEQYF
TGTGCCAGCGCTATTTCCCCGGGGACAGGGACCGACGAGCAGTACTTC
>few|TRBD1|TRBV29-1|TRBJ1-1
CSGGTGLNTEAFF
TGCAGCGGAGGGACAGGGTTGAACACTGAAGCTTTCTTT
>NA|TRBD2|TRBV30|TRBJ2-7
CAWSTGLAGGQQYF
TGTGCCTGGAGTACCGGACTAGCGGGAGGGCAGCAGTACTTC
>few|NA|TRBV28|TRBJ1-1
CASSLWSGPNTEAFF
TGTGCCAGCAGTTTATGGTCCGGACCGAACACTGAAGCTTTCTTT